What follows are 18 T cell receptor beta chains derived from one specimen sequenced in a study of CD8 T cells in ankylosing spondylitis. Regarding the study as a whole: A TCR beta motif made of several highly homologous variants seemed typical of ankylosing spondylitis blood.

TCRdb processed the 5' RACE reads anew with MiXCR; each CDR3 protein has one entry. This table has about 220,000 distinct CDR3 sequences, approximately 20% appearing once. Their antigens are not known. The sequencing sample was made of blood, either unsorted or a sorted T cell fraction (not recorded which). The origin of the receptors is a male donor with ankylosing spondylitis.

Points on this clonotype: A junction boundary mismatches the germline segment, possibly from a read error. The rearrangement links TRBV7-7 to TRBJ1-1, with D unclear. In germline, CDR1 is SSHAT, CDR2 FNYEAQ (reference sequence). The CDR3 is 13 residues long. Written as DNA, the CDR3 is TGTGCTAGCAGCTTAAGTTTCGGGGCTGAAGCTTTCTTT. This codes for CASSLSFGAEAFF.

This clonotype was recorded once. This chain connects TRBV27 to TRBJ2-2; TRBD2 is a possible D gene (5 bases). Germline V gives CDR1 MNHEY, CDR2 SMNVEV (reference sequence). The CDR3 contains 14 residues. Trimming removed 5 bases from V and 5 bases from J, with 12 bases in between. The CDR3 DNA sequence: TGTGCCAGCAGTCGCGGACTCGGGACCGGGGAGCTGTTTTTT. It translates to CASSRGLGTGELFF.

The chain is built from TRBV28 and TRBJ2-7, with D hard to call. Germline V gives CDR1 MDHEN, CDR2 SYDVKM. V dropped 2 bases and J dropped 3 bases, with 14 bases sitting between them. This CDR3 region has 15 residues. The CDR3 region is CASSLGVGSGYEQYF. CDR3 DNA: TGTGCCAGCAGTTTAGGTGTTGGGTCCGGCTACGAGCAGTACTTC.

The chain joins TRBV28 to TRBJ2-3; 8 bases map to TRBD1. The V gene's germline CDR1 is MDHEN and CDR2 SYDVKM. This CDR3 has 16 amino acids. Germline trimming cut 2 bases from V and 6 bases from J; bases unmatched to any gene: 10. In DNA, the CDR3 is TGTGCCAGCAGTTTAATCCCCAGGGGGCAGGGGGATACGCAGTATTTT. Its protein is CASSLIPRGQGDTQYF.

This chain connects TRBV18 to TRBJ2-7, with D possibly being TRBD1 (6 bases). CDR1 is KGHSH, CDR2 LQKENI, per germline. This CDR3 has 13 residues. The germline V and J ends were trimmed by 4 bases and 2 bases, with 9 bases remaining between them. For the CDR3, the DNA is TGTGCCAGCTCACAGGGGGACGCCTACGAGCAGTACTTC. It encodes CASSQGDAYEQYF.

The chain carries TRBV7-9 and TRBJ2-1; maybe TRBD1 (7 bases). CDR1 and CDR2 from the germline V gene are SEHNR and FQNEAQ (reference sequence). Trimming removed 1 base at V and 2 bases at J, with 12 bases between. The length of the CDR3 is 16 residues. As DNA, the CDR3 is TGTGCCAGCAGCTTAGGAGCAGGGGGGACCTACAATGAGCAGTTCTTC. Translating gives CASSLGAGGTYNEQFF. Using reference TRBV7-9 and TRBJ2-1 for the parts outside the CDR3, the full variable domain is DTGVSQNPRHKITKRGQNVTFRCDPISEHNRLYWYRQTLGQGPEFLTYFQNEAQLEKSRLLSDRFSAERPKGSFSTLEIQRTEQGDSAMYLCASSLGAGGTYNEQFFGPGTRLTVL.

The chain recombines TRBV4-2 with TRBJ2-1; D is possibly TRBD1 or TRBD2 (6 bases each). CDR1 and CDR2 (germline): LGHNA, YNFKEQ. This CDR3 has 15 amino acids. V was pared by 1 base and J by 5 bases, with 12 bases between. The CDR3 protein is CASSQVGGRDNEQFF. Written as DNA, the CDR3 is TGTGCCAGCAGCCAAGTGGGGGGCCGGGACAATGAGCAGTTCTTC.

This clonotype has only a few counts. The V and J genes are TRBV11-2 and TRBJ2-2; 9 bases agree with TRBD2. The CDR3 is 17 residues long. The germline gives CDR1 SGHAT, CDR2 FQNNGV. J gave up 5 bases and V 0 bases, and 7 bases lay outside the gene matches. CDR3 coding DNA: TGTGCCAGCAGCTTAGAAGTAGCGGGAGTACGGACCGGGGAGCTGTTTTTT. This translates into CASSLEVAGVRTGELFF.

The V call is TRBV12-3 or TRBV12-4, the J call TRBJ2-1, with 9 bases identical to TRBD1. The V gene end was trimmed by 5 bases and the J gene end by 6 bases; junction bases not matched to a gene: 8. The CDR3 length is 15 residues. DNA of the CDR3: TGTGCCAGCAGTCTCGGGACAGGGATTTTCAATGAGCAGTTCTTC. It translates to CASSLGTGIFNEQFF.

There are a few counts of this clonotype. The chain employs TRBV4-1 and TRBJ2-3, with D perhaps TRBD2 (5 bases). Trimming left V 1 base short and J 2 bases short, with 7 bases between. The CDR3 spans 14 residues. The germline V gene encodes CDR1 MGHRA and CDR2 YSYEKL. The CDR3 sequence is CASSQALATDTQYF. The CDR3 DNA sequence: TGCGCCAGCAGCCAAGCGCTAGCCACAGATACGCAGTATTTT.

There are a few counts of this clonotype. The chain joins TRBV6-1 to TRBJ1-2, with 9 bases that match TRBD1. The CDR3 has 13 residues. After removal of 5 bases from V and 7 bases from J, the junction contained 5 bases not matched to a gene. CDR1 and CDR2 (germline): MNHNS, SASEGT. The CDR3 spells CASSTTGGLGYTF. The CDR3 DNA sequence: TGTGCCAGCAGTACCACAGGGGGCCTTGGCTACACCTTC.

The gene calls are TRBV29-1 and TRBJ2-2; D ambiguous. This CDR3 has 10 residues. From germline, CDR1 is SQVTM and CDR2 ANQGSEA. Deletions cut 4 bases from V and 4 bases from J, with 1 base between. Here the CDR3 reads CSVGTGELFF. The CDR3 coding sequence is TGCAGCGTTGGCACCGGGGAGCTGTTTTTT.

This clonotype was seen only once. J is TRBJ2-5 and V is TRBV27; TRBD2 might be the D (6 bases). The CDR3 totals 16 residues. Trimming stripped 2 bases from V and 2 bases from J, with 15 bases between. Germline CDR1 is MNHEY and CDR2 is SMNVEV (reference sequence). The CDR3 here is CASSLLPSARQETQYF. For the CDR3, the DNA is TGTGCCAGCAGTTTACTCCCTAGCGCAAGACAAGAGACCCAGTACTTC.

The rearrangement links TRBV6-5 to TRBJ2-2, with 10 nucleotides matching TRBD1. The CDR3 runs to 17 residues. Losses at the gene ends were 0 bases for V and 3 bases for J; bases not matched to a gene: 4. Germline lookup yields CDR1 MNHEY and CDR2 SVGAGI. The CDR3 loop reads CASSYSGGTGDTGELFF. The CDR3 DNA reads TGTGCCAGCAGTTACTCGGGCGGGACAGGGGACACCGGGGAGCTGTTTTTT.

A few counts support this clonotype. The V gene is TRBV20-1, the J gene TRBJ2-7; D not resolved. There are 11 residues in the CDR3. Germline CDR1 DFQATT, CDR2 SNEGSKA (reference sequence). Trimming took 6 bases from V and 4 from J, leaving 10 bases between them. CDR3 coding DNA: TGCAGTGCCAGTGAGCTTTACGAGCAGTACTTC. Translating it yields CSASELYEQYF.

The chain recombines TRBV7-8 with TRBJ2-7; D ambiguous. Looked up from germline, CDR1 is SGHVS and CDR2 is FQNEAQ. V dropped 5 bases and J dropped 5 bases, with 13 bases sitting between them. The length of the CDR3 is 13 residues. The CDR3 coding sequence is TGTGCCAGCAGCCAAACGATCGTTAACGAGCAGTACTTC. It translates to CASSQTIVNEQYF.

This clonotype has just a few counts. The chain employs TRBV20-1 and TRBJ2-2, with D possibly matching TRBD2 (6 bases). V lost 6 bases, J lost 5 bases, and 13 bases lay in between. This CDR3 has 13 amino acids. Germline V gene data show CDR1 as DFQATT and CDR2 as SNEGSKA (reference sequence). CDR3 region: CSAIGGETGELFF. The DNA of the CDR3 is TGCAGTGCAATTGGCGGGGAGACCGGGGAGCTGTTTTTT.

This clonotype was seen a few times. The chain recombines TRBV7-2 with TRBJ2-2; the D call may be TRBD1 or TRBD2 (5 bases each). Deletions cut 5 bases from V and 7 bases from J, with 20 bases between. The CDR3 has 16 residues. CDR1 SGHTA and CDR2 FQGNSA come from the germline V gene. The CDR3, as DNA: TGTGCCAGCAGCACCTGGGACCCGGCCGAGAACGGGGAGCTGTTTTTT. Translation: CASSTWDPAENGELFF.